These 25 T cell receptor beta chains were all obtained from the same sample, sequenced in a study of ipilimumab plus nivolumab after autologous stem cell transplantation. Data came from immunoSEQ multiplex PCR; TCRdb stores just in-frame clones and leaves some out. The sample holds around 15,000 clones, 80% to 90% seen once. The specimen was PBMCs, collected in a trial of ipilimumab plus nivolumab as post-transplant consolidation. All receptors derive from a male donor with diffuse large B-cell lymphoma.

DNA of the CDR3: TGTGCCAGCAGTGAATCGGGAGGGCGTGGGGATACGCAGTATTTT. Translating gives CASSESGGRGDTQYF. The chain combines TRBV2 with TRBJ2-3, with 8 bases aligning to TRBD2. The trim removed 2 bases at V and 6 bases at J, leaving 7 bases unmatched. This CDR3 has 15 amino acids. The germline gives CDR1 SNHLY, CDR2 FYNNEI.

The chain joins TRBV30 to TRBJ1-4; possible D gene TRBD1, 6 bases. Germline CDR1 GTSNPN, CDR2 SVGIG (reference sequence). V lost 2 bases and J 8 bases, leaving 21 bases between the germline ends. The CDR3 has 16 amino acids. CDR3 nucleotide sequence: TGTGCCTGGAGTCCAACGCGACAGGACCCCTTAGAAAAACTGTTTTTT. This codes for CAWSPTRQDPLEKLFF.

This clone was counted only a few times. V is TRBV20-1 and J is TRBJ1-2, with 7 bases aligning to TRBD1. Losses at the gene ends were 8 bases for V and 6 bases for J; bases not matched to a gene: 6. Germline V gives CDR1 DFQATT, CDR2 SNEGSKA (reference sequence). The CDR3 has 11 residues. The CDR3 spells CSRTGLDGYTF. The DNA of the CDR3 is TGCAGTCGGACAGGCTTGGATGGCTACACCTTC.

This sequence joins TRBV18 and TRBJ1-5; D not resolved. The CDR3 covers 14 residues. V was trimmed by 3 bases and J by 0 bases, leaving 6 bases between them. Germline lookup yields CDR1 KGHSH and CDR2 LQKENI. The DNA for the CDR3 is TGTGCCAGCTCACCGCCGATTAGCAATCAGCCCCAGCATTTT. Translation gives CASSPPISNQPQHF. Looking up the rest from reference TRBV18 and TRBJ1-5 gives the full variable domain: NAGVMQNPRHLVRRRGQEARLRCSPMKGHSHVYWYRQLPEEGLKFMVYLQKENIIDESGMPKERFSAEFPKEGPSILRIQQVVRGDSAAYFCASSPPISNQPQHFGDGTRLSIL.

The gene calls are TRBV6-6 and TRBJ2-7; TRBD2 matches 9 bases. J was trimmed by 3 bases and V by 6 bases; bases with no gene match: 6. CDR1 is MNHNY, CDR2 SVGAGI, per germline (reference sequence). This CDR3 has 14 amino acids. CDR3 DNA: TGTGCCAGCAGCCCTAGCGGGGCAGGCTACGAGCAGTACTTC. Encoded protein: CASSPSGAGYEQYF.

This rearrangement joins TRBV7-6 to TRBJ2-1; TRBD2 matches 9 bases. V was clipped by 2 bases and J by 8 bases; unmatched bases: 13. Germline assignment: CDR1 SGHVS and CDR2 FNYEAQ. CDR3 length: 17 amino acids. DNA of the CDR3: TGTGCCAGCAGCTTACTTCTCGGGACTAGCTTTGGCGATGAGCAGTTCTTC. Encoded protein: CASSLLLGTSFGDEQFF. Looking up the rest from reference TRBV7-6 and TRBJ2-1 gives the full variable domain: GAGVSQSPRYKVTKRGQDVALRCDPISGHVSLYWYRQALGQGPEFLTYFNYEAQQDKSGLPNDRFSAERPEGSISTLTIQRTEQRDSAMYRCASSLLLGTSFGDEQFFGPGTRLTVL.

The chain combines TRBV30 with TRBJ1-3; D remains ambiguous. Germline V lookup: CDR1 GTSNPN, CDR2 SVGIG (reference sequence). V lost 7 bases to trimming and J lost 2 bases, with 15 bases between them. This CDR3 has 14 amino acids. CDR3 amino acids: CASKRDFTGNTIYF. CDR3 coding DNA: TGTGCCTCAAAAAGGGATTTTACTGGAAACACCATATATTTT. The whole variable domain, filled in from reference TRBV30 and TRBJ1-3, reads SQTIHQWPATLVQPVGSPLSLECTVEGTSNPNLYWYRQAAGRGLQLLFYSVGIGQISSEVPQNLSASRPQDRQFILSSKKLLLSDSGFYLCASKRDFTGNTIYFGEGSWLTVV.

The CDR3 is CATRPATGTYEKLFF. CDR3 bases: TGTGCCACCCGACCCGCGACAGGGACCTATGAAAAACTGTTTTTT. The rearrangement joins TRBV2 to TRBJ1-4, with 7 bases aligning to TRBD1. The CDR3 is made up of 15 amino acids. With 10 bases clipped from V and 6 bases from J, the junction kept 14 bases outside the gene matches. Germline-derived CDR1 and CDR2 are SNHLY and FYNNEI.

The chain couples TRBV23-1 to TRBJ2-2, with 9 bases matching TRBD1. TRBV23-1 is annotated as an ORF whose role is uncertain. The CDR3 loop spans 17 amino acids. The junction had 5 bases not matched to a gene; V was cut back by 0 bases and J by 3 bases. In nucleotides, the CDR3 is TGCGCCAGCAGTCAATCGACCACAGGGGGCGACACCGGGGAGCTGTTTTTT. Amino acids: CASSQSTTGGDTGELFF.

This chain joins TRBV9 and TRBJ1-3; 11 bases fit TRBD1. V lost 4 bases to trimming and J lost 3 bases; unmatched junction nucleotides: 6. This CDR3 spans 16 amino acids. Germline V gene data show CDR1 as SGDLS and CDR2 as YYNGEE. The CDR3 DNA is TGTGCCAGCAGCCCAAGGACAGGGGGCCGTGGAAACACCATATATTTT. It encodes CASSPRTGGRGNTIYF.

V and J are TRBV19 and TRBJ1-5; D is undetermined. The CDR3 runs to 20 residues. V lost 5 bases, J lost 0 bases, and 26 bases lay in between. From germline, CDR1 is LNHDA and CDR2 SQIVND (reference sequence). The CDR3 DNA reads TGTGCCAGTAGTTTGGGGAACAGTAAAGTTAACCTCGATAGCAATCAGCCCCAGCATTTT. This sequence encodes CASSLGNSKVNLDSNQPQHF.

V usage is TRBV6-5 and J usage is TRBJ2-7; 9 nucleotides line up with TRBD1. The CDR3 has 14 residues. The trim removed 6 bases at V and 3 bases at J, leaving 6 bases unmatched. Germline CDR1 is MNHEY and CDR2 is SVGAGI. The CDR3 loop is CASRRGTGNYEQYF. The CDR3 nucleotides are TGTGCCAGCAGAAGGGGGACAGGGAACTACGAGCAGTACTTC.

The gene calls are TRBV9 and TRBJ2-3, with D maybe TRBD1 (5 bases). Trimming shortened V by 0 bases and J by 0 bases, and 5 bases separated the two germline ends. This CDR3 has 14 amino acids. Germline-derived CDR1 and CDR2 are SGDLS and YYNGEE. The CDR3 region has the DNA TGTGCCAGCAGCGTAGGGGGCAGCACAGATACGCAGTATTTT. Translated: CASSVGGSTDTQYF. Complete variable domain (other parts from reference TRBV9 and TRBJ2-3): DSGVTQTPKHLITATGQRVTLRCSPRSGDLSVYWYQQSLDQGLQFLIQYYNGEERAKGNILERFSAQQFPDLHSELNLSSLELGDSALYFCASSVGGSTDTQYFGPGTRLTVL.

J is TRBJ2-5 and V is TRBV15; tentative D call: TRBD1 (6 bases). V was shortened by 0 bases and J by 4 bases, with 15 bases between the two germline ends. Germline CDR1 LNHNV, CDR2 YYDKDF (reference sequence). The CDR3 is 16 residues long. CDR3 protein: CATSRDYTGIGETQYF. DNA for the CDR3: TGTGCCACCAGCAGAGATTACACAGGGATTGGAGAGACCCAGTACTTC. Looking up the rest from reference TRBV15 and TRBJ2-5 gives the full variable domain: DAMVIQNPRYQVTQFGKPVTLSCSQTLNHNVMYWYQQKSSQAPKLLFHYYDKDFNNEADTPDNFQSRRPNTSFCFLDIRSPGLGDTAMYLCATSRDYTGIGETQYFGPGTRLLVL.

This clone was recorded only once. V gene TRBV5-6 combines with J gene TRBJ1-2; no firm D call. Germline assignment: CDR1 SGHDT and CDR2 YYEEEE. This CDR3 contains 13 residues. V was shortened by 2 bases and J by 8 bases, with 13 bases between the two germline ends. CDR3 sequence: CASSFKALGGYTF. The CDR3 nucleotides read TGTGCCAGCAGCTTCAAAGCTCTCGGGGGCTACACCTTC. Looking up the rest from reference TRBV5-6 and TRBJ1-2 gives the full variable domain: DAGVTQSPTHLIKTRGQQVTLRCSPKSGHDTVSWYQQALGQGPQFIFQYYEEEERQRGNFPDRFSGHQFPNYSSELNVNALLLGDSALYLCASSFKALGGYTFGSGTRLTVV.

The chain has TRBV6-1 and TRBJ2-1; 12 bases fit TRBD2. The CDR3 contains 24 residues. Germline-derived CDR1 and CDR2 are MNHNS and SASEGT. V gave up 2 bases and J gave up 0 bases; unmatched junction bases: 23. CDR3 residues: CASSEWGQGWTSGMRRVSYNEQFF. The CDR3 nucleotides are TGTGCCAGCAGTGAATGGGGACAGGGCTGGACTAGCGGGATGCGACGAGTCTCCTACAATGAGCAGTTCTTC.

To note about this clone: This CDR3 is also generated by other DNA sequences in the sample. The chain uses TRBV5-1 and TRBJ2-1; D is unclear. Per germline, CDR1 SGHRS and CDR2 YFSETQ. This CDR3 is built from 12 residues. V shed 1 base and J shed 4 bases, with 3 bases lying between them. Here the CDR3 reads CASSLSYNEQFF. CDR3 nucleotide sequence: TGCGCCAGCAGCTTGTCATACAATGAGCAGTTCTTC.

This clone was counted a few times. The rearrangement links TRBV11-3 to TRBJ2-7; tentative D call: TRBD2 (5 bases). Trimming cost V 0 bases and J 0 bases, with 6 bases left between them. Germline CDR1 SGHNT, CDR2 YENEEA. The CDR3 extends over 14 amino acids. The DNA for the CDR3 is TGTGCCAGCAGCTTAGAGGGAGACTCCTACGAGCAGTACTTC. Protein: CASSLEGDSYEQYF.

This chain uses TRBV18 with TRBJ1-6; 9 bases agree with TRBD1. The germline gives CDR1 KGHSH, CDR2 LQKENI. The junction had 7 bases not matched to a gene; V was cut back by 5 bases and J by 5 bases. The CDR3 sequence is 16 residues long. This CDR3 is CASSSQQGAHNSPLHF. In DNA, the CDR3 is TGTGCCAGCTCATCCCAACAGGGGGCTCATAATTCACCCCTCCACTTT.

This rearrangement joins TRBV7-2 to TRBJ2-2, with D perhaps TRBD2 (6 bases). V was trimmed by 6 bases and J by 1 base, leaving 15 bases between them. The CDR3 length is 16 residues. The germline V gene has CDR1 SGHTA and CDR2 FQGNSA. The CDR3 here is CASRSTGTGNTGELFF. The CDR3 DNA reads TGTGCCAGCAGATCAACCGGGACTGGGAACACCGGGGAGCTGTTTTTT.

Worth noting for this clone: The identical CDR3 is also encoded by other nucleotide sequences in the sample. In nucleotides, the CDR3 is TGTGCCAGCAGCTTAGTAGGGGAGCAGTACTTC. This encodes CASSLVGEQYF. The V call is TRBV7-2, the J call TRBJ2-7; no firm D call. V lost 1 base, J lost 7 bases, and 5 bases lay in between. Per the germline V gene, CDR1 is SGHTA and CDR2 is FQGNSA. The CDR3 sequence is 11 residues long. The full variable domain, its missing parts supplied by reference TRBV7-2 and TRBJ2-7, is GAGVSQSPSNKVTEKGKDVELRCDPISGHTALYWYRQSLGQGLEFLIYFQGNSAPDKSGLPSDRFSAERTGGSVSTLTIQRTQQEDSAVYLCASSLVGEQYFGPGTRLTVT.

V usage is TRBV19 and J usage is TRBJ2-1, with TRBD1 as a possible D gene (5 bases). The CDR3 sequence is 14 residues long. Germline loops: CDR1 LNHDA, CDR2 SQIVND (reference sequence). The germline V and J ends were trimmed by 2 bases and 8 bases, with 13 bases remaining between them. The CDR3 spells CASSIQGVEDEQFF. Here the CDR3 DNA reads TGTGCCAGTAGTATACAAGGGGTTGAAGATGAGCAGTTCTTC.

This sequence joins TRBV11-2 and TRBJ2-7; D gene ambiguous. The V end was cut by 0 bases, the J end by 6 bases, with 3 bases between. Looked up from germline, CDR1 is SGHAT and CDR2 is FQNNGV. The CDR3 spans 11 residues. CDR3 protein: CASSLEIEQYF. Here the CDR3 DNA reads TGTGCCAGCAGCTTAGAGATCGAGCAGTACTTC.

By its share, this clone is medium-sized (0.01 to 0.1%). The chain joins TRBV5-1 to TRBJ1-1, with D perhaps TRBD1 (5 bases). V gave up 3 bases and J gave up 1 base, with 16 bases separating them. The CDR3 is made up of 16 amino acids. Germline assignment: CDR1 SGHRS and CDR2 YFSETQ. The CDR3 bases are TGCGCCAGCAGCTCAGCGGGCGGGGACTCGAACACTGAAGCTTTCTTT. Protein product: CASSSAGGDSNTEAFF.

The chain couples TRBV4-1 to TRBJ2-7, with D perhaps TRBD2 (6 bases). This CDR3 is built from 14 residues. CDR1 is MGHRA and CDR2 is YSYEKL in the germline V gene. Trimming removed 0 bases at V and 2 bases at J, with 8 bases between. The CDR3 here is CASSQDGGTYEQYF. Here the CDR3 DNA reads TGCGCCAGCAGCCAAGATGGCGGGACCTACGAGCAGTACTTC.